These 13 T cell receptor beta chains came from one sample sequenced in a study of blood T cell repertoires in COVID-19. Sequenced by immunoSEQ multiplex PCR; TCRdb stores in-frame clones only, minus some. The sample includes about 43,000 clones, 88% of them seen just once. Sequencing was carried out using peripheral blood. The receptors shown here come from a human donor in a cohort sampled during active COVID-19.

A few counts support this clone. This chain connects TRBV12-3 or TRBV12-4 to TRBJ1-5, with a possible D match to TRBD1 (5 bases). Trimming took off 4 bases at V and 9 bases at J, with 13 bases between the two ends. The CDR3 has 13 amino acids. The CDR3 protein is CASSSGLLGPQHF. The CDR3 bases are TGTGCCAGCAGTTCGGGACTTTTAGGGCCCCAGCATTTT.

The chain employs TRBV19 and TRBJ1-1; TRBD1 is a possible D gene (6 bases). CDR3 length equals 14 residues. Germline assignment: CDR1 LNHDA and CDR2 SQIVND (reference sequence). V lost 3 bases, J lost 8 bases, and 16 bases lay in between. CDR3 sequence: CASSIQLTGYEAFF. In nucleotides, the CDR3 is TGTGCCAGTAGTATCCAACTGACAGGCTACGAAGCTTTCTTT.

The DNA for the CDR3 is TGTGCCAGCTCACAAGAACAGTGGAAAGATGGCTACACCTTC. Its protein is CASSQEQWKDGYTF. The chain employs TRBV18 and TRBJ1-2; D ambiguous. This CDR3 region has 14 residues. Germline V lookup: CDR1 KGHSH, CDR2 LQKENI. V lost 4 bases, J lost 6 bases, and 15 bases lay in between. The whole variable domain, filled in from reference TRBV18 and TRBJ1-2, reads NAGVMQNPRHLVRRRGQEARLRCSPMKGHSHVYWYRQLPEEGLKFMVYLQKENIIDESGMPKERFSAEFPKEGPSILRIQQVVRGDSAAYFCASSQEQWKDGYTFGSGTRLTVV.

This clone turned up a few times. This chain uses TRBV6-2 or TRBV6-3 with TRBJ1-5, with 8 bases matching TRBD1. Per germline, CDR1 MNHEY and CDR2 SVGEGT. The CDR3 loop spans 15 amino acids. Trimming removed 4 bases from V and 5 bases from J; junction bases left unmatched: 7. The CDR3 coding sequence is TGTGCCAGCAGTTCAGGCGGGACAGGTTATCAGCCCCAGCATTTT. Translated, it gives CASSSGGTGYQPQHF.

The rearrangement links TRBV19 to TRBJ2-6; D is unclear. V dropped 3 bases and J dropped 0 bases, with 15 bases sitting between them. The V gene's germline CDR1 is LNHDA and CDR2 SQIVND (reference sequence). This CDR3 is built from 18 residues. This CDR3 reads CASSMRTPFPSGANVLTF. CDR3 nucleotides: TGTGCCAGTAGTATGCGAACTCCCTTCCCCTCTGGGGCCAACGTCCTGACTTTC.

The rearrangement joins TRBV6-5 to TRBJ2-1; possibly TRBD2 for D (5 bases). This CDR3 is 13 amino acids long. V lost 9 bases, J lost 6 bases, and 15 bases lay in between. Looked up from germline, CDR1 is MNHEY and CDR2 is SVGAGI. CDR3 amino acids: CARDSFPPNEQFF. The DNA for the CDR3 is TGTGCCAGGGACTCCTTCCCTCCCAATGAGCAGTTCTTC.

With regard to this clone: Other DNA sequences of this sample code for an identical CDR3. The chain joins TRBV28 to TRBJ1-5; no clear D. V was shortened by 2 bases and J by 5 bases, with 13 bases between the two germline ends. Germline assignment: CDR1 MDHEN and CDR2 SYDVKM. The CDR3 totals 15 residues. The CDR3, as DNA: TGTGCCAGCAGTTTACTTGGCAGGAGGGATCAGCCCCAGCATTTT. Its protein is CASSLLGRRDQPQHF.

The chain combines TRBV27 with TRBJ1-2, with 7 bases matching TRBD1. This CDR3 is built from 13 residues. V lost 6 bases and J lost 6; bases outside the gene matches: 7. The germline V gene encodes CDR1 MNHEY and CDR2 SMNVEV (reference sequence). The CDR3 bases are TGTGCCAGCAGCCTCTTAGGGGGCGATGGCTACACCTTC. Translating it yields CASSLLGGDGYTF.

The V gene is TRBV28, the J gene TRBJ2-1; TRBD2 matches 10 bases. J gave up 2 bases and V 5 bases, and 3 bases lay outside the gene matches. The CDR3 sequence is 15 residues long. The germline V gene encodes CDR1 MDHEN and CDR2 SYDVKM. CDR3 amino acids: CASSRAGGPYNEQFF. DNA for the CDR3: TGTGCCAGCAGTAGAGCGGGAGGGCCCTACAATGAGCAGTTCTTC.

This chain joins TRBV19 and TRBJ2-7, with 8 nucleotides matching TRBD2. The CDR3 length is 16 residues. Losses at the gene ends were 2 bases for V and 0 bases for J; bases not matched to a gene: 6. The germline gives CDR1 LNHDA, CDR2 SQIVND (reference sequence). CDR3 coding DNA: TGTGCCAGTAGTATAAGGCTAGCGGGCTCCTCCTACGAGCAGTACTTC. Translation: CASSIRLAGSSYEQYF.

This chain joins TRBV19 and TRBJ2-7; D is possibly TRBD2 (6 bases). Germline CDR1 and CDR2: LNHDA and SQIVND (reference sequence). The CDR3 loop spans 16 amino acids. V lost 5 bases and J 3 bases, leaving 20 bases between the germline ends. The CDR3 loop is CASSLRTTETLYEQYF. In nucleotides, the CDR3 is TGTGCCAGTAGTTTAAGGACTACAGAGACACTCTACGAGCAGTACTTC.

This clone was observed once. The chain recombines TRBV7-9 with TRBJ1-1; D unresolved. Trimming took 2 bases from V and 1 from J, leaving 11 bases between them. The CDR3 covers 15 residues. Germline-derived CDR1 and CDR2 are SEHNR and FQNEAQ (reference sequence). CDR3 sequence reads: CASSLIGLSNTEAFF. DNA for the CDR3: TGTGCCAGCAGCTTAATAGGACTTTCGAACACTGAAGCTTTCTTT.

As regards this clone: Germline and junction disagree at one end, which may indicate a read error. This chain uses TRBV7-7 with TRBJ2-5; D may be TRBD2 (6 bases). Per the germline V gene, CDR1 is SSHAT and CDR2 is FNYEAQ (reference sequence). CDR3 length equals 15 residues. The CDR3 here is CASSSGNSGSETQYF. As DNA, the CDR3 is TGTGCTAGCAGCTCAGGGAACAGCGGGTCAGAGACCCAGTACTTC.